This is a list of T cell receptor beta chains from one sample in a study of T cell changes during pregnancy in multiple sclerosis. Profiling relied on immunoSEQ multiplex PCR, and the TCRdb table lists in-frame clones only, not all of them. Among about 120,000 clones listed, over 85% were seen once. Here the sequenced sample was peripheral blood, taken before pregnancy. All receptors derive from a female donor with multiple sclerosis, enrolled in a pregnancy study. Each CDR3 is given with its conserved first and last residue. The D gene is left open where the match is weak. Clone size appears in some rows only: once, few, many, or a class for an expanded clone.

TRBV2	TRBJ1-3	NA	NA	TGTGCCAGCAGTGAGAGACAGTCTGGAAACACCATATATTTT	CASSERQSGNTIYF
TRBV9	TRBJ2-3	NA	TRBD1	TGTGCCAGCAGCGCGATGACAGGGGCGGACACAGATACGCAGTATTTT	CASSAMTGADTDTQYF
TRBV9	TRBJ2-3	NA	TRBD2	TGTGCCAGCAGCGTAGGTCGGGGGGGAGCCACAGATACGCAGTATTTT	CASSVGRGGATDTQYF
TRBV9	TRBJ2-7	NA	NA	TGTGCCAGCAGCGTAGCGGCAGGGTGGACGGACGAGCAGTACTTC	CASSVAAGWTDEQYF
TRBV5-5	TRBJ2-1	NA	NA	TGTGCCAGCAGCTTGTACGAGACTGGCGACAATGAGCAGTTCTTC	CASSLYETGDNEQFF
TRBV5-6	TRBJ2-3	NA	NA	TGTGCCAGCAGCTTGGAGCGGGTTAGCAGGGTAGATACGCAGTATTTT	CASSLERVSRVDTQYF
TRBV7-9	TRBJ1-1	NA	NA	TGTGCCAGCAGCGGGGGGACGGCGGACACTGAAGCTTTCTTT	CASSGGTADTEAFF
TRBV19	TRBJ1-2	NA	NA	TGTGCCAGTGCACTGGAGTACGGCTACACCTTC	CASALEYGYTF
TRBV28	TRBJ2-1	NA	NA	TGTGCCAGCAGTTTCAGGCGGAGGGGCGATGAGCAGTTCTTC	CASSFRRRGDEQFF
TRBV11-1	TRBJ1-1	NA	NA	TGTGCCAGCAGCTTTGGCAGGGGCACTGAAGCTTTCTTT	CASSFGRGTEAFF
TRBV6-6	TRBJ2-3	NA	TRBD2	TGTGCCAGCAGTTACTCGGTCGGGGGGGATACAGATACGCAGTATTTT	CASSYSVGGDTDTQYF
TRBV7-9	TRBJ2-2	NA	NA	TGTGCCAGCAGCTGGAGAACCGGGGAGCTGTTTTTT	CASSWRTGELFF
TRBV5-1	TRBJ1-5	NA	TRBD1	TGCGCCAGCAGCTTGAGACAGGGAGACCAGCCCCAGCATTTT	CASSLRQGDQPQHF
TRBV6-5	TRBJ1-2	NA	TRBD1	TGTGCCAGCAGCAGCCCAGGGGGCGCGGGCTATGGCTACACCTTC	CASSSPGGAGYGYTF
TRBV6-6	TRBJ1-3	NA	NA	TGTGCCAGCAGTTACGAGGGAGCTGGAAACACCATATATTTT	CASSYEGAGNTIYF
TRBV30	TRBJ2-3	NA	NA	TGTGCCTGGAGTGGCCAGGCCCCTGGAACGCAGTATTTT	CAWSGQAPGTQYF
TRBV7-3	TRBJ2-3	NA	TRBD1	TGTGCCAGCAGTACCACCGGGACAGGGGCATGGGAAGATACGCAGTATTTT	CASSTTGTGAWEDTQYF
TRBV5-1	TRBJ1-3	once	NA	TGCGCCAGCAGCTTGGGGACAGAGGGAAACACCATATATTTT	CASSLGTEGNTIYF
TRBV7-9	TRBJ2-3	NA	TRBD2	TGTGCCAGCAGCTTTTGGCTAGCGGGTAGCACAGATACGCAGTATTTT	CASSFWLAGSTDTQYF
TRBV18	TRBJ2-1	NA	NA	TGTGCCAGCTCACCAACCCAGACACCCAAGCAGTTCTTC	CASSPTQTPKQFF
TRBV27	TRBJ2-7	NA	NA	TGTGCCAGCAGAGTGAGCAGGGTTATGGACGAGCAGTACTTC	CASRVSRVMDEQYF
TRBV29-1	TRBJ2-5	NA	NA	TGCAGCGTAGCCCCGGAGGGGGCGGCTCAAGAGACCCAGTACTTC	CSVAPEGAAQETQYF
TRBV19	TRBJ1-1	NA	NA	TGTGCCAGTAGTATATCACAGACGAACACTGAAGCTTTCTTT	CASSISQTNTEAFF
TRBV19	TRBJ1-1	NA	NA	TGTGCCAGTAGTTCCCGGGGAGACCTCGAGACTGAAGCTTTCTTT	CASSSRGDLETEAFF
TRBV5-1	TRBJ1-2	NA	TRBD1	TGCGCCAGCAGCGGATCGACCGGGACAGGGGGCGTCTGGGACTATGGCTACACCTTC	CASSGSTGTGGVWDYGYTF
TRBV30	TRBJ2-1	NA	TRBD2	TGTGCCTGGAGTGGGAGGGGAGGGAATGAGCAGTTCTTC	CAWSGRGGNEQFF
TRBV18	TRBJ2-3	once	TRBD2	TGTGCCAGCTCACCTCTTACAGCGGGAGGGCCGTTGGGAAGGACAGATACGCAGTATTTT	CASSPLTAGGPLGRTDTQYF
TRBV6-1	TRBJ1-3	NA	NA	TGTGCCAGCAGTGAAACAGGGCCTGGAGACACCATATATTTT	CASSETGPGDTIYF
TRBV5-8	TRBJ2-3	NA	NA	TGTGCCAGCAGCTTACGAGGGACAGATACGCAGTATTTT	CASSLRGTDTQYF
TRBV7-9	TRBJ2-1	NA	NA	TGTGCCAGCAGCTTAGCGGGGGAGGGGGGAGCCTACAATGAGCAGTTCTTC	CASSLAGEGGAYNEQFF
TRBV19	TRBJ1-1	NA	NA	TGTGCCAGTAGAGCAGGGGCCCTGGGTTACACTGAAGCTTTCTTT	CASRAGALGYTEAFF
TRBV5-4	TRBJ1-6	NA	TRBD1	TGTGCCAGCAGCCCCAAGACAGGGGAAAATTCACCCCTCCACTTT	CASSPKTGENSPLHF
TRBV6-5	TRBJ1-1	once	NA	TGTGCCAGCAGTTATAGGACATGGAACACTGAAGCTTTCTTT	CASSYRTWNTEAFF
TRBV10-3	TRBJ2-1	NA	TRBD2	TGTGCCATCACACCGGGACTAGTGCGCTACAATGAGCAGTTCTTC	CAITPGLVRYNEQFF
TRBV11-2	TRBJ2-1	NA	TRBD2	TGTGCCAGCAGCTCGGGACTAGCGGGAGATCCGGCCTACAATGAGCAGTTCTTC	CASSSGLAGDPAYNEQFF
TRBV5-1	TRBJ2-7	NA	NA	TGCGCCAGCAGCTTGGATCAGGGTACCTACGAGCAGTACTTC	CASSLDQGTYEQYF
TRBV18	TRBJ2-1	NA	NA	TGTGCCAGCTCACCGGAGGGCCGAAGCTCCTACAATGAGCAGTTCTTC	CASSPEGRSSYNEQFF
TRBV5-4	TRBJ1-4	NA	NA	TGTGCCAGCAGCTCCTCCGGGAGAGGTAATGAAAAACTGTTTTTT	CASSSSGRGNEKLFF
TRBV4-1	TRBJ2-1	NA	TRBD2	TGCGCCAGCAGCCCCGGGACACTAGCGGGAGTAAATGAGCAGTTCTTC	CASSPGTLAGVNEQFF
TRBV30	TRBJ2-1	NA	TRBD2	TGTGCCTGTACAGGGACTAGCGGCTACAATGAGCAGTTCTTC	CACTGTSGYNEQFF
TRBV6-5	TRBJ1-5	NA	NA	TGTGCCAGCAGTTCAAGCAGGGAAGGTCAGCCCCAGCATTTT	CASSSSREGQPQHF